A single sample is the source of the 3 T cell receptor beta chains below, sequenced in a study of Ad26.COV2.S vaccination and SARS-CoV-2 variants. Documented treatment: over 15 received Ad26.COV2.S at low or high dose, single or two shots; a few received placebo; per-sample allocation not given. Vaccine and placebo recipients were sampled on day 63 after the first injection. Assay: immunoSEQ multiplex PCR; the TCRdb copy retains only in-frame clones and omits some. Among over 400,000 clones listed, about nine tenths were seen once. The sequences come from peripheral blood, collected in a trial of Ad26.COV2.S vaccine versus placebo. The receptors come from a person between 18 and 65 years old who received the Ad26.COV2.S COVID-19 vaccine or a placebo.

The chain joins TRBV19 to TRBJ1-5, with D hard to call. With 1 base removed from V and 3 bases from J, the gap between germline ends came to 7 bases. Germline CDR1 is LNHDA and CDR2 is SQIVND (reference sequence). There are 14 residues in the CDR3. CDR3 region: CASSIGLYNQPQHF. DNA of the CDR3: TGTGCCAGTAGTATAGGACTTTACAATCAGCCCCAGCATTTT. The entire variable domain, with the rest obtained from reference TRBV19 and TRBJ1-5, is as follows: DGGITQSPKYLFRKEGQNVTLSCEQNLNHDAMYWYRQDPGQGLRLIYYSQIVNDFQKGDIAEGYSVSREKKESFPLTVTSAQKNPTAFYLCASSIGLYNQPQHFGDGTRLSIL.

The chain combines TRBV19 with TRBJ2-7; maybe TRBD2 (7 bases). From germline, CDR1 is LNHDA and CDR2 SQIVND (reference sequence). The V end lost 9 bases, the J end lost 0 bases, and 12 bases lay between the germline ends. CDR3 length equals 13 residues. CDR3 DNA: TGTGCCAGCCGGGGGGCCGTCTCCTACGAGCAGTACTTC. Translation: CASRGAVSYEQYF.

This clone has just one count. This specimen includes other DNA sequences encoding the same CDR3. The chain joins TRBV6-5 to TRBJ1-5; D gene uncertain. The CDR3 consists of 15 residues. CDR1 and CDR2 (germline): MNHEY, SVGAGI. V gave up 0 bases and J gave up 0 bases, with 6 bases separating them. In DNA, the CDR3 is TGTGCCAGCAGTTACTCTCGGGATAGCAATCAGCCCCAGCATTTT. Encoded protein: CASSYSRDSNQPQHF.